The clone carrying this T cell receptor (beta chain) was found a few times. As yet, its antigen is unknown. The sample belongs to a study of response to subunit inactivated influenza vaccine. In TCRdb, the RT-PCR reads were re-called with MiXCR into one record per CDR3 protein. The sample has more than 600,000 distinct CDR3 sequences, about a fifth seen once. Study-wide points: The authors proposed limited new T cell recruitment per seasonal influenza vaccination.

Trimming took off 5 bases at V and 8 bases at J, with 13 bases between the two ends. The CDR3 loop spans 13 amino acids. The germline CDR1 and CDR2 sequences are KGHDR and SFDVKD. This clonotype was sampled from a man aged 45-65 years who received an inactivated influenza vaccine. The V and J genes are TRBV24-1 and TRBJ2-3; D assignment may be TRBD1 or TRBD2 (6 bases each). The starting material was PBMCs from blood, obtained roughly 5 days after vaccination. CDR3 DNA: TGTGCCACCAGTGCCTCACAGGGAGGTACGCAGTATTTT. Its translation is CATSASQGGTQYF.